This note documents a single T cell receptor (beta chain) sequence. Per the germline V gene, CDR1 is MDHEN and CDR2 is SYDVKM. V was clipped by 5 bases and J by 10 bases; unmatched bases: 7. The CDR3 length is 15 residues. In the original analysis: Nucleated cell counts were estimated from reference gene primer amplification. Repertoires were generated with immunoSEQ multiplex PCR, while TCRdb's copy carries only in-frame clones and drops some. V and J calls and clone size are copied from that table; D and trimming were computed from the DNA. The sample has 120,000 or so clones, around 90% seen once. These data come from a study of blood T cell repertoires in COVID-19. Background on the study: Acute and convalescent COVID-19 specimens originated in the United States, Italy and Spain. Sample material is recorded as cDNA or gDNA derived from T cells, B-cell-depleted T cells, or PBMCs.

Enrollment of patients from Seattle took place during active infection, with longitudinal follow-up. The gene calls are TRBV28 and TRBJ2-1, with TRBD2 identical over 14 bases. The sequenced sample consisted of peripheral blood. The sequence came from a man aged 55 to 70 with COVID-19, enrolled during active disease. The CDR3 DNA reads TGTGCCAGCAGTACCGGACTAGCGGGAGGAGGAGAGCAGTTCTTC. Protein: CASSTGLAGGGEQFF.